Sequencing of this TCR beta chain was carried out in a study of beta chain features in type 1 diabetes. This clone was picked up a small number of times. What it recognizes is unknown. Study findings and constraints: Amplification by PCR could prefer shorter templates, with the same effect in patients and controls. For type 1 diabetes patients, VDJ junctions showed fewer insertions and more deletions.

Expressed TCRB transcripts were sequenced after all isolated RNA was converted to cDNA. An average about 3.6 million reads came from naive, central memory and regulatory T cell samples. Repertoires were generated with immunoSEQ multiplex PCR, while TCRdb's copy carries only in-frame clones and drops some. Of approximately 300,000 clones in the sample, around 10% were seen once. V was trimmed by 8 bases and J by 1 base, leaving 13 bases between them. The germline V gene encodes CDR1 GTSNPN and CDR2 SVGIG (reference sequence). CDR3 length: 13 amino acids. Material for sequencing was naive CD4+ T cells from blood. The chain has TRBV30 and TRBJ2-3, with D perhaps matching TRBD1 (6 bases). This receptor was obtained from a woman under 40 in good health. The CDR3 here is CAGNRDGTDTQYF. CDR3 DNA sequence: TGTGCCGGAAACAGGGACGGCACAGATACGCAGTATTTT.